Listed here are 17 T cell receptor beta chains from one sample, sequenced in a study of blood T cell repertoires in COVID-19. Assay: immunoSEQ multiplex PCR; the TCRdb copy retains only in-frame clones and omits some. The table shows 350,000 to 500,000 clones, with 70% to 90% occurring only once. Sequenced input: PBMCs or T cells enriched from blood (not recorded which). Receptor source: a woman between 18 and 29 years old who had been exposed to COVID-19.

CDR3 sequence: CASSFTGGNQPQHF. For the CDR3, the DNA is TGCGCCAGCAGCTTTACAGGGGGCAATCAGCCCCAGCATTTT. The chain employs TRBV10-2 and TRBJ1-5, with 7 bases aligning to TRBD1. Germline-derived CDR1 and CDR2 are WSHSY and SAAADI. This CDR3 region has 14 residues. V was clipped by 6 bases and J by 2 bases; unmatched bases: 4.

This chain uses TRBV6-2 or TRBV6-3 with TRBJ2-1; tentative D call: TRBD2 (6 bases). This CDR3 is built from 16 residues. V was clipped by 6 bases and J by 9 bases, with 24 bases between them. CDR1 and CDR2 (germline): MNHEY, SVGEGT. The CDR3 spells CASSPRGVAAKGEQFF. The CDR3 DNA follows: TGTGCCAGCAGCCCCAGAGGGGTAGCGGCGAAGGGTGAGCAGTTCTTC.

The chain uses TRBV28 and TRBJ2-7, with TRBD1 as a possible D gene (5 bases). The CDR3 consists of 14 residues. The V and J ends lost 10 bases and 0 bases respectively, with 16 bases between them. Germline lookup yields CDR1 MDHEN and CDR2 SYDVKM. The CDR3 nucleotides read TGTGCCATCCAGACAGACATGAGCTCCTACGAGCAGTACTTC. Encoded protein: CAIQTDMSSYEQYF.

V is TRBV28 and J is TRBJ2-1; 7 bases line up with TRBD2. CDR1 is MDHEN, CDR2 SYDVKM, per germline. The CDR3 extends over 14 amino acids. Germline trimming cut 2 bases from V and 7 bases from J; bases unmatched to any gene: 5. The CDR3, as DNA: TGTGCCAGCAGTTTAGCGGGAGTAGGAAATGAGCAGTTCTTC. It codes for CASSLAGVGNEQFF. The full variable domain, in which reference TRBV28 and TRBJ2-1 provide the parts outside the CDR3, is DVKVTQSSRYLVKRTGEKVFLECVQDMDHENMFWYRQDPGLGLRLIYFSYDVKMKEKGDIPEGYSVSREKKERFSLILESASTNQTSMYLCASSLAGVGNEQFFGPGTRLTVL.

The chain couples TRBV15 to TRBJ2-3; 12 bases match TRBD2. The V gene end was trimmed by 3 bases and the J gene end by 4 bases; junction bases not matched to a gene: 5. There are 16 residues in the CDR3. Germline lookup yields CDR1 LNHNV and CDR2 YYDKDF (reference sequence). The CDR3 protein is CATSSVLAGGADTQYF. In nucleotides, the CDR3 is TGTGCCACCAGCAGTGTCCTAGCGGGAGGGGCAGATACGCAGTATTTT. The entire variable domain, with the rest obtained from reference TRBV15 and TRBJ2-3, is as follows: DAMVIQNPRYQVTQFGKPVTLSCSQTLNHNVMYWYQQKSSQAPKLLFHYYDKDFNNEADTPDNFQSRRPNTSFCFLDIRSPGLGDTAMYLCATSSVLAGGADTQYFGPGTRLTVL.

This chain uses TRBV14 with TRBJ2-1; D is possibly TRBD1 (7 bases). The CDR3 consists of 14 residues. CDR1 SGHDN and CDR2 FVKESK come from the germline V gene. V shed 4 bases and J shed 9 bases, with 16 bases lying between them. CDR3 sequence: CASSRIYRGGEQFF. CDR3 coding DNA: TGTGCCAGCAGCCGGATATACAGGGGAGGTGAGCAGTTCTTC.

This rearrangement joins TRBV4-2 to TRBJ2-3; D not certain. The CDR3 runs to 14 residues. V was trimmed by 1 base and J by 4 bases, leaving 9 bases between them. CDR1 LGHNA and CDR2 YNFKEQ come from the germline V gene. CDR3 amino acids: CASSQGGSPDTQYF. Here the CDR3 DNA reads TGTGCCAGCAGCCAAGGTGGTAGCCCAGATACGCAGTATTTT.

V gene TRBV28 combines with J gene TRBJ1-3, with a weak D call TRBD1 (5 bases). Germline CDR1 reads MDHEN; CDR2 reads SYDVKM. V dropped 3 bases and J dropped 0 bases, with 12 bases sitting between them. The CDR3 loop spans 16 amino acids. The CDR3 sequence: CASSFRSGVSGNTIYF. The CDR3, as DNA: TGTGCCAGCAGTTTTAGGTCGGGGGTCTCTGGAAACACCATATATTTT. The full variable domain, completed using reference TRBV28 and TRBJ1-3, is DVKVTQSSRYLVKRTGEKVFLECVQDMDHENMFWYRQDPGLGLRLIYFSYDVKMKEKGDIPEGYSVSREKKERFSLILESASTNQTSMYLCASSFRSGVSGNTIYFGEGSWLTVV.

The chain employs TRBV18 and TRBJ1-1; tentatively, D is TRBD1 (5 bases). The germline V gene encodes CDR1 KGHSH and CDR2 LQKENI. CDR3 length: 16 residues. The germline V and J ends were trimmed by 0 bases and 4 bases, with 15 bases remaining between them. The DNA of the CDR3 is TGTGCCAGCTCACCACCAGTGTCGCAGGGTGGCACTGAAGCTTTCTTT. As protein: CASSPPVSQGGTEAFF.

V and J are TRBV19 and TRBJ1-2; a possible D gene is TRBD1 (6 bases). The germline gives CDR1 LNHDA, CDR2 SQIVND (reference sequence). V was shortened by 1 base and J by 6 bases, with 15 bases between the two germline ends. The CDR3 loop spans 15 amino acids. CDR3 sequence: CASSIAGTSYDGYTF. CDR3 sequence (DNA): TGTGCCAGTAGTATAGCCGGGACATCCTACGATGGCTACACCTTC.

This chain connects TRBV5-8 to TRBJ2-1; TRBD2 aligns across 8 bases. V was clipped by 0 bases and J by 5 bases; unmatched bases: 1. Looked up from germline, CDR1 is SGHTS and CDR2 is YDEGEE. The CDR3 totals 14 residues. The CDR3 is CASSLAGGDNEQFF. The DNA for the CDR3 is TGTGCCAGCAGCTTGGCGGGAGGGGACAATGAGCAGTTCTTC.

The V call is TRBV29-1, the J call TRBJ2-3, with 7 bases lining up with TRBD1. CDR1 is SQVTM, CDR2 ANQGSEA, per germline. CDR3 length: 15 amino acids. The junction had 5 bases not matched to a gene; V was cut back by 1 base and J by 1 base. The CDR3 sequence: CSVEGRQGGTDTQYF. The CDR3 DNA follows: TGCAGCGTTGAAGGACGACAGGGCGGCACAGATACGCAGTATTTT.

The sample holds one count of this clone. The CDR3 reads CASSLVTVNYGYTF. CDR3 in DNA: TGTGCCAGCAGTTTGGTTACGGTTAACTATGGCTACACCTTC. The chain has TRBV28 and TRBJ1-2; no definite D call. Per germline, CDR1 MDHEN and CDR2 SYDVKM. The CDR3 is 14 amino acids. V was shortened by 3 bases and J by 1 base, with 9 bases between the two germline ends.

The chain links TRBV29-1 to TRBJ2-1; TRBD1 matches 7 bases. V dropped 1 base and J dropped 10; count of bases not matched to a gene: 1. CDR1 is SQVTM, CDR2 ANQGSEA, per germline. The CDR3 covers 11 residues. The CDR3 region is CSVEAQGEQFF. The CDR3 DNA is TGCAGCGTTGAAGCACAGGGGGAGCAGTTCTTC.

This clone turned up a few times. This chain uses TRBV14 with TRBJ1-5, with 7 positions matching TRBD1. CDR3 length: 14 residues. The J segment lost 4 bases and the V segment lost 4 bases, leaving 4 bases of the junction unmatched. In germline, CDR1 is SGHDN, CDR2 FVKESK. CDR3 bases: TGTGCCAGCAGCCCGACAGGGTGGAATCAGCCCCAGCATTTT. Translation gives CASSPTGWNQPQHF.

This chain joins TRBV19 and TRBJ1-2, with TRBD1 matching 12 bases. The CDR3 has 15 amino acids. Germline V gene data show CDR1 as LNHDA and CDR2 as SQIVND (reference sequence). Unmatched junction bases numbered 7, after V lost 7 bases and J lost 4 bases. CDR3 coding DNA: TGTGCCAGTACCCAAGGGACAGGGGGCCTCTATGGCTACACCTTC. It is translated as CASTQGTGGLYGYTF.

The V and J genes are TRBV27 and TRBJ2-1; TRBD2 agrees at 10 bases. The CDR3 consists of 16 residues. Germline V lookup: CDR1 MNHEY, CDR2 SMNVEV (reference sequence). Trimming removed 3 bases from V and 4 bases from J; junction bases left unmatched: 6. Written as DNA, the CDR3 is TGTGCCAGCAGTTTCAGCGGGAGGGCCCTGTACAATGAGCAGTTCTTC. Protein product: CASSFSGRALYNEQFF.